This T cell receptor (beta chain) is drawn from a study of beta chain features in type 1 diabetes. Study-wide findings and caveats: Researchers report that Type 1 diabetes patients had moderately but significantly shorter TCRB CDR3s across all four CD4+ subsets. For patients, the naive, central memory and Treg TCRB repertoires appeared more alike than for healthy donors.

The isolated RNA, all of it, was reverse transcribed, so expressed TCRB transcripts were what got sequenced. Produced via immunoSEQ multiplex PCR; TCRdb's table is partial and in-frame only. The repertoire holds about 170,000 clones, with less than 10% as singletons. Sorting based on CD45RO/CCR7/CD25/CD127/CD95/CD27 separated CD4+ naive, central memory, regulatory and stem cell-like memory cells. This clone has more than one count but fewer than ten. Its antigen is undetermined. Sequencing used central memory CD4+ T cells from blood. The sequence was obtained from a man younger than 35 with type 1 diabetes.

The CDR3 spells CASSPGTGTDYEQYF. The CDR3 DNA sequence: TGTGCCAGCAGCCCGGGGACAGGGACGGACTACGAGCAGTACTTC. The gene calls are TRBV7-8 and TRBJ2-5; 9 bases are a match to TRBD1. The closer fit of TRBJ2-7 to the DNA end suggests the J call may be wrong. The CDR3 spans 15 residues. The germline V gene encodes CDR1 SGHVS and CDR2 FQNEAQ.